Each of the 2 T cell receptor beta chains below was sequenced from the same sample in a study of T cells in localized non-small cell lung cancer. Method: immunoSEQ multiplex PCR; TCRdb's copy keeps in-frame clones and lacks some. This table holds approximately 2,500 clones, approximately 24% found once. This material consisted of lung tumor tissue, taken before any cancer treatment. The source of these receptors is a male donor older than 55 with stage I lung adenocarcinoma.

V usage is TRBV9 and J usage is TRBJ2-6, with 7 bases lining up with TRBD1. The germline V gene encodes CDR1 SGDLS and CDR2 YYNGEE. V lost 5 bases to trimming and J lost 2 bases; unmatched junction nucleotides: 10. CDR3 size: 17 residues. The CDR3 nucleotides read TGTGCCAGCAGTAGTTGGGGACAGTCCCCTGGGGCCAACGTCCTGACTTTC. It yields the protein CASSSWGQSPGANVLTF.

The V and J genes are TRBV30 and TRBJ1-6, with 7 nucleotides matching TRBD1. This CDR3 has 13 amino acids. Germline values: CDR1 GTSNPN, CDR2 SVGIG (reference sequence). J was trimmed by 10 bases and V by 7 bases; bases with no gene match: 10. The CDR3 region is CAYNRGGGSPLHF. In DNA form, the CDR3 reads TGTGCCTACAACAGGGGAGGCGGCTCACCCCTCCACTTT. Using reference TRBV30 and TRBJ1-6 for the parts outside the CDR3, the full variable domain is SQTIHQWPATLVQPVGSPLSLECTVEGTSNPNLYWYRQAAGRGLQLLFYSVGIGQISSEVPQNLSASRPQDRQFILSSKKLLLSDSGFYLCAYNRGGGSPLHFGNGTRLTVT.